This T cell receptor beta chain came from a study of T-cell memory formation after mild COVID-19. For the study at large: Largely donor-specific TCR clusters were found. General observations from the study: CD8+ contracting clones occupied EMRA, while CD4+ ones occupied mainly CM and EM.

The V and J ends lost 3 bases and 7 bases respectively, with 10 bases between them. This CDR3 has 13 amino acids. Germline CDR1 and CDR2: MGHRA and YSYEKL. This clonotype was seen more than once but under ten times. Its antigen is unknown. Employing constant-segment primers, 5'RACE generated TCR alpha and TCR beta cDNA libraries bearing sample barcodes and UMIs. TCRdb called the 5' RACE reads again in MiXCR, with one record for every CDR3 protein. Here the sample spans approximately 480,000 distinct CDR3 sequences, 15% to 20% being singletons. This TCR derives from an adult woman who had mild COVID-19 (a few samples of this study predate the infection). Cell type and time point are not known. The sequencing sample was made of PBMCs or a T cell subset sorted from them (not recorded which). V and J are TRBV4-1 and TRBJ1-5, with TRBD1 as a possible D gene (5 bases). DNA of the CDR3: TGCGCCAGCAGCCACAGGGATTTGCAGCCCCAGCATTTT. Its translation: CASSHRDLQPQHF.